These T cell receptor beta chains were read from a single sample in a study of cytomegalovirus exposure and HLA in healthy donors. Measured with immunoSEQ multiplex PCR; TCRdb has only the in-frame clones, and not every one. The sample shows approximately 160,000 clones, roughly 83% of them seen only once. Material: PBMCs. The receptors were gathered from a boy between 2 and 10 years old in good health and CMV-seronegative. The CDR3 runs from the conserved cysteine through the conserved F or W. The order of the fields is D gene, V gene, J gene, clone size, CDR3 protein, CDR3 DNA. The D gene is left open where the match is weak. Size values are once, few and many counts, or a class for expanded clones, and some rows have none.

D: NA; V: TRBV11-2; J: TRBJ1-2; size: NA; CDR3: CASSLSSGSRMNGYTF; DNA: TGTGCCAGCAGCTTGAGCAGCGGGTCCAGGATGAATGGCTACACCTTC
D: NA; V: TRBV6-1; J: TRBJ1-2; size: NA; CDR3: CASSEARVRGYTF; DNA: TGTGCCAGCAGTGAAGCCAGGGTGAGAGGCTACACCTTC
D: NA; V: TRBV5-1; J: TRBJ1-2; size: NA; CDR3: CASSLGQRNYGYTF; DNA: TGCGCCAGCAGCTTGGGACAGAGGAACTATGGCTACACCTTC
D: NA; V: TRBV5-1; J: TRBJ2-3; size: NA; CDR3: CASSFGATTDTQYF; DNA: TGCGCCAGCAGCTTTGGAGCTACCACAGATACGCAGTATTTT
D: NA; V: TRBV5-1; J: TRBJ2-5; size: once; CDR3: CASSLAETRLETQYF; DNA: TGCGCCAGCAGCTTGGCCGAGACTCGTCTAGAGACCCAGTACTTC
D: NA; V: TRBV12-2; J: TRBJ2-3; size: NA; CDR3: CASRLVPSGIGDTQYF; DNA: TGTGCAAGTCGCTTAGTTCCTAGCGGGATTGGAGATACGCAGTATTTT
D: NA; V: TRBV4-1; J: TRBJ2-5; size: NA; CDR3: CASSQVLTQETQYF; DNA: TGCGCCAGCAGCCAAGTTCTGACACAAGAGACCCAGTACTTC
D: NA; V: TRBV4-2; J: TRBJ2-7; size: NA; CDR3: CASSPGAVSYEQYF; DNA: TGTGCCAGCAGCCCAGGGGCGGTTTCCTACGAGCAGTACTTC
D: TRBD2; V: TRBV7-2; J: TRBJ2-1; size: once; CDR3: CASSLTSGREQQFF; DNA: TGTGCCAGCAGCTTGACTAGCGGGAGGGAACAGCAGTTCTTC
D: TRBD2; V: TRBV27; J: TRBJ2-2; size: NA; CDR3: CASSQGLAGGLGTGELFF; DNA: TGTGCCAGCAGTCAGGGACTAGCGGGAGGGCTCGGCACCGGGGAGCTGTTTTTT
D: TRBD2; V: TRBV30; J: TRBJ2-7; size: NA; CDR3: CAESGSGRGEQYF; DNA: TGTGCCGAGTCTGGTAGCGGGAGGGGCGAGCAGTACTTC
D: TRBD2; V: TRBV2; J: TRBJ2-1; size: NA; CDR3: CASSAGTSGIYNEQFF; DNA: TGTGCCAGCAGTGCCGGGACTAGCGGGATCTACAATGAGCAGTTCTTC
D: NA; V: TRBV15; J: TRBJ2-3; size: NA; CDR3: CATSRGPEESTDTQYF; DNA: TGTGCCACCAGCAGAGGTCCAGAGGAGAGCACAGATACGCAGTATTTT
D: TRBD2; V: TRBV11-3; J: TRBJ2-7; size: NA; CDR3: CASSLGGLANSYEQYF; DNA: TGTGCCAGCAGCTTAGGGGGACTAGCCAACTCCTACGAGCAGTACTTC
D: TRBD2; V: TRBV5-1; J: TRBJ2-1; size: NA; CDR3: CASSPGTSGRADEQFF; DNA: TGCGCCAGCAGCCCGGGGACTAGCGGGAGGGCCGATGAGCAGTTCTTC
D: TRBD2; V: TRBV11-3; J: TRBJ2-7; size: NA; CDR3: CASSLQRGRSYEQYF; DNA: TGTGCCAGCAGCTTACAGCGGGGCCGCTCCTACGAGCAGTACTTC
D: NA; V: TRBV7-9; J: TRBJ1-3; size: NA; CDR3: CASSLSRVGNTIYF; DNA: TGTGCCAGCAGCTTAAGCAGGGTTGGAAACACCATATATTTT
D: NA; V: TRBV27; J: TRBJ2-1; size: NA; CDR3: CASTQIAAGNEQFF; DNA: TGTGCCAGCACCCAGATAGCGGCTGGAAATGAGCAGTTCTTC
D: TRBD2; V: TRBV6-1; J: TRBJ2-7; size: NA; CDR3: CASGGLATEQYF; DNA: TGTGCCAGCGGGGGACTAGCGACCGAGCAGTACTTC
D: TRBD2; V: TRBV30; J: TRBJ2-3; size: NA; CDR3: CAWRPLAGTTDTQYF; DNA: TGTGCCTGGAGGCCCCTAGCGGGAACCACGGATACGCAGTATTTT
D: TRBD1; V: TRBV11-2; J: TRBJ1-5; size: few; CDR3: CASSLFPDRRNQPQHF; DNA: TGTGCCAGCAGCTTATTTCCGGACAGGCGCAATCAGCCCCAGCATTTT
D: NA; V: TRBV19; J: TRBJ2-7; size: NA; CDR3: CASGREEQYF; DNA: TGTGCCAGCGGGCGGGAAGAGCAGTACTTC
D: NA; V: TRBV11-2; J: TRBJ2-7; size: NA; CDR3: CASSLDRDEQYF; DNA: TGTGCCAGCAGCTTAGATCGGGACGAGCAGTACTTC
D: NA; V: TRBV5-1; J: TRBJ2-7; size: NA; CDR3: CASSLTIYEQYF; DNA: TGCGCCAGCAGCTTAACTATATACGAGCAGTACTTC
D: NA; V: TRBV4-1; J: TRBJ1-1; size: NA; CDR3: CASRIGGGTEAFF; DNA: TGCGCCAGCAGAATTGGGGGAGGGACTGAAGCTTTCTTT
D: TRBD2; V: TRBV29-1; J: TRBJ2-3; size: NA; CDR3: CSVEDKREIFGDTQYF; DNA: TGCAGCGTTGAAGATAAGCGGGAGATCTTCGGAGATACGCAGTATTTT
D: NA; V: TRBV2; J: TRBJ2-6; size: NA; CDR3: CASSLQGAGANVLTF; DNA: TGTGCCAGCAGTTTACAGGGCGCTGGGGCCAACGTCCTGACTTTC
D: NA; V: TRBV28; J: TRBJ1-4; size: medium-sized; CDR3: CASCRGWGGTMFPTNEKLFF; DNA: TGTGCCAGCTGCCGGGGGTGGGGAGGGACCATGTTTCCAACTAATGAAAAACTGTTTTTT
D: TRBD2; V: TRBV5-8; J: TRBJ2-1; size: NA; CDR3: CASSFASGSYNEQFF; DNA: TGTGCCAGCAGCTTTGCTAGCGGGAGTTACAATGAGCAGTTCTTC
D: NA; V: TRBV6-5; J: TRBJ2-7; size: NA; CDR3: CASRRQEQEYF; DNA: TGTGCCAGCAGGCGACAGGAACAGGAGTACTTC
D: NA; V: TRBV7-6; J: TRBJ1-1; size: NA; CDR3: CASSDQTSVNTEAFF; DNA: TGTGCCAGCAGCGACCAGACATCCGTGAACACTGAAGCTTTCTTT
D: NA; V: TRBV2; J: TRBJ1-1; size: once; CDR3: CASSRGWTEAFF; DNA: TGTGCCAGCAGTAGAGGGTGGACTGAAGCTTTCTTT
D: TRBD2; V: TRBV9; J: TRBJ2-1; size: NA; CDR3: CASSGAALAGGDEQFF; DNA: TGTGCCAGCAGCGGTGCCGCTCTAGCGGGAGGGGATGAGCAGTTCTTC
D: NA; V: TRBV20-1; J: TRBJ2-5; size: NA; CDR3: CSGGRETQYF; DNA: TGCAGTGGGGGGCGTGAAACCCAGTACTTC
D: NA; V: TRBV15; J: TRBJ2-2; size: NA; CDR3: CATSRGGGANTGELFF; DNA: TGTGCCACCAGCAGAGGTGGCGGAGCGAACACCGGGGAGCTGTTTTTT
D: NA; V: TRBV7-2; J: TRBJ2-5; size: NA; CDR3: CASSSVWVGAEETQYF; DNA: TGTGCCAGCAGCTCCGTTTGGGTGGGAGCTGAAGAGACCCAGTACTTC
D: NA; V: TRBV21-1; J: TRBJ2-1; size: few; CDR3: CASSKRGGEQFF; DNA: TGTGCCAGCAGCAAAAGGGGGGGTGAGCAGTTCTTC